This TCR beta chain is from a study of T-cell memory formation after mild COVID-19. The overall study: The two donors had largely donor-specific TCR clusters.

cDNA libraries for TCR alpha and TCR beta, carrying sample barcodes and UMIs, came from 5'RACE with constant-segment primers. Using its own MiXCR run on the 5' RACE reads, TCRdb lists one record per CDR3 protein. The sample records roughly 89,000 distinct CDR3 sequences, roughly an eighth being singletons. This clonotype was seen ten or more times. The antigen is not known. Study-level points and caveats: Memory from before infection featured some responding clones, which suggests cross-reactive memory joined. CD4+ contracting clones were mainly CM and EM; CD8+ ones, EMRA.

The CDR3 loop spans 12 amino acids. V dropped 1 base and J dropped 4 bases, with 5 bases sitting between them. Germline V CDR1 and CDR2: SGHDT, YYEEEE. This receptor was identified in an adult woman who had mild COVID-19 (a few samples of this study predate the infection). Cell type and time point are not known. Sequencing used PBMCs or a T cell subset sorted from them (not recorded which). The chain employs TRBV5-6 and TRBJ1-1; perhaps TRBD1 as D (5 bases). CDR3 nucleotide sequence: TGTGCCAGCAGCTTGAGGGGCACTGAAGCTTTCTTT. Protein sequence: CASSLRGTEAFF.